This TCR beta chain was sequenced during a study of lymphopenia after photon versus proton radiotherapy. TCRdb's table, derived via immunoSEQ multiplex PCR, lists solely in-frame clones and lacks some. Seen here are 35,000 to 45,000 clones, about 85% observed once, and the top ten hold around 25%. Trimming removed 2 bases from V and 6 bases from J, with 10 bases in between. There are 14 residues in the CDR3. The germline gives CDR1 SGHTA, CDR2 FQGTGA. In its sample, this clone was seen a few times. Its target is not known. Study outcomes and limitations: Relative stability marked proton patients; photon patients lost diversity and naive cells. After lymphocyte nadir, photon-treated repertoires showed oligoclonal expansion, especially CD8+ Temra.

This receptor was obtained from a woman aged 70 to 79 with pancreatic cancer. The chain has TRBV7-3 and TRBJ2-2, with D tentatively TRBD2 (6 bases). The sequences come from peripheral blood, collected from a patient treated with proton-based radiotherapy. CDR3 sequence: CASSLAGLPGELFF. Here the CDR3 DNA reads TGTGCCAGCAGCTTAGCGGGGCTACCCGGGGAGCTGTTTTTT.